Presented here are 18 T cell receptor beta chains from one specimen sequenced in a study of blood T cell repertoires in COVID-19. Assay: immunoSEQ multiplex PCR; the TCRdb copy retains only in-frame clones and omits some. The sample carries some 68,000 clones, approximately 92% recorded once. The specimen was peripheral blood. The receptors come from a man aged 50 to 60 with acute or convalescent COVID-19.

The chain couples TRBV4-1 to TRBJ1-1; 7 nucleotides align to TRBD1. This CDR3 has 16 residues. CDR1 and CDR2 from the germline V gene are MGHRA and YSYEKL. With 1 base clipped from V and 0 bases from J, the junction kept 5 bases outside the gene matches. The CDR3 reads CASSQGQGNMNTEAFF. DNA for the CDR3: TGCGCCAGCAGCCAAGGACAGGGAAACATGAACACTGAAGCTTTCTTT.

Here the CDR3 DNA reads TGTGCCAGCGGCAGACAGCACTCTGGGGCCAACGTCCTGACTTTC. Translated: CASGRQHSGANVLTF. J is TRBJ2-6 and V is TRBV27; tentative D call: TRBD1 (5 bases). V was pared by 8 bases and J by 0 bases, with 11 bases between. CDR1 and CDR2 (germline): MNHEY, SMNVEV (reference sequence). The CDR3 contains 15 residues. Full variable domain (missing parts from reference TRBV27 and TRBJ2-6): EAQVTQNPRYLITVTGKKLTVTCSQNMNHEYMSWYRQDPGLGLRQIYYSMNVEVTDKGDVPEGYKVSRKEKRNFPLILESPSPNQTSLYFCASGRQHSGANVLTFGAGSRLTVL.

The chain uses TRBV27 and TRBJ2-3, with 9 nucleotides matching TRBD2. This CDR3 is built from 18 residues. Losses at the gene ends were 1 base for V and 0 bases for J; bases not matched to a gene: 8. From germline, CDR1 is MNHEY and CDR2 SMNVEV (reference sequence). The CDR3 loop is CASSLWGAGGPSTDTQYF. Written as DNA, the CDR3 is TGTGCCAGCAGTTTATGGGGGGCGGGAGGGCCTAGCACAGATACGCAGTATTTT.

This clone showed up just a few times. CDR3 sequence: CASRGGGGNQPQHF. The DNA of the CDR3 is TGTGCCAGCAGAGGGGGTGGCGGGAATCAGCCCCAGCATTTT. The rearrangement joins TRBV6-5 to TRBJ1-5; the D gene is possibly TRBD1 (6 bases). The CDR3 is 14 residues long. Germline values: CDR1 MNHEY, CDR2 SVGAGI. The germline V and J ends were trimmed by 6 bases and 4 bases, with 13 bases remaining between them.

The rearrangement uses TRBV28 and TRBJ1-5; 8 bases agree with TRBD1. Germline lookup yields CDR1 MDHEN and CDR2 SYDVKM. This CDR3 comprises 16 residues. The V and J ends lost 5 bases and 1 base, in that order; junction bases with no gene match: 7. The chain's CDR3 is CASSPRTGTSNQPQHF. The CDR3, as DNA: TGTGCCAGCAGTCCTAGGACAGGGACGAGCAATCAGCCCCAGCATTTT.

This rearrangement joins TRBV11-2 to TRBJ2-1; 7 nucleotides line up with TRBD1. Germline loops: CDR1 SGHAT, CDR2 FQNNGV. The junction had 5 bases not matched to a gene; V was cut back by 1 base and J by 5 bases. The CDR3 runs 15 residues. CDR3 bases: TGTGCCAGCAGCTTAGTCAGGGGGAAAAACAATGAGCAGTTCTTC. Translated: CASSLVRGKNNEQFF.

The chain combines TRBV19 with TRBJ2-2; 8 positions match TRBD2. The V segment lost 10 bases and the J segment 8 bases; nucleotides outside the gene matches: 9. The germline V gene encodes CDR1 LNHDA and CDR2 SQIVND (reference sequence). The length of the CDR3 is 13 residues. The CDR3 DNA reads TGTGCCACCTCTCAGGGGACTAGTGGGGAGCTGTTTTTT. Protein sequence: CATSQGTSGELFF.

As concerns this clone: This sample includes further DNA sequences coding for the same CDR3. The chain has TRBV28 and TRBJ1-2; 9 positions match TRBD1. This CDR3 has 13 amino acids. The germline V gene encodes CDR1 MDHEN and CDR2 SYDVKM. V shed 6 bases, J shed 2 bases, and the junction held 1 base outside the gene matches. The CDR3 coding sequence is TGTGCCAGCAGGACAGGGGGGAACTATGGCTACACCTTC. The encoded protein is CASRTGGNYGYTF.

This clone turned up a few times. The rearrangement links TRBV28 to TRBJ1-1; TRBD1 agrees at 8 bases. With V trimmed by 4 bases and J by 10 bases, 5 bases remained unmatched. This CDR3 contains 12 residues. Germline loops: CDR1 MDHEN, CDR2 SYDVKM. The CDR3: CASSSRGRGAFF. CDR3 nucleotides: TGTGCCAGCAGTTCCAGGGGGCGAGGAGCTTTCTTT.

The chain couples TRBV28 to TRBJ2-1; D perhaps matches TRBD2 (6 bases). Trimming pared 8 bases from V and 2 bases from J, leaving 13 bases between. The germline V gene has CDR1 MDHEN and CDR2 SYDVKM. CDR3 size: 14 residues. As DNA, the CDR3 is TGTGCCAGCGCGGGACTTAATACCTACAATGAGCAGTTCTTC. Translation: CASAGLNTYNEQFF.

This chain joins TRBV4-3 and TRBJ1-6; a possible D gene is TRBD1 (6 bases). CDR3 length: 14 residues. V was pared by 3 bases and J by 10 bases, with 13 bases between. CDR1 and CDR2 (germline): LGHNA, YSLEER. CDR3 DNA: TGCGCCAGCAGCCAGAACACAGGGTCCTCACCCCTCCACTTT. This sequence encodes CASSQNTGSSPLHF.

The CDR3 DNA follows: TGCGCCAGCAGCCAAGATGGCTGGGCCAATCAGCCCCAGCATTTT. Translation gives CASSQDGWANQPQHF. V and J are TRBV4-1 and TRBJ1-5; D is uncertain. The V and J ends lost 0 bases and 3 bases respectively, with 9 bases between them. Germline V gives CDR1 MGHRA, CDR2 YSYEKL. The CDR3 runs to 15 residues.

The CDR3 DNA is TGTGCCAGCAGTGAGGCCTGGACCCCCGGGAGATTCTTC. It yields the protein CASSEAWTPGRFF. This chain links TRBV2 with TRBJ2-1; TRBD2 is a possible D gene (6 bases). From germline, CDR1 is SNHLY and CDR2 FYNNEI. V was cut by 3 bases and J by 16 bases, with 19 bases left in between. There are 13 residues in the CDR3.

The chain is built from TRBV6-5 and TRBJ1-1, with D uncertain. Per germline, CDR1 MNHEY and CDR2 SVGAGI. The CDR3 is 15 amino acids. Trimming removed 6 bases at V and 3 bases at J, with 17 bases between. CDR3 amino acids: CASRTTGRLYTEAFF. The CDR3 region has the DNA TGTGCCAGCAGAACTACGGGTAGATTATACACTGAAGCTTTCTTT.

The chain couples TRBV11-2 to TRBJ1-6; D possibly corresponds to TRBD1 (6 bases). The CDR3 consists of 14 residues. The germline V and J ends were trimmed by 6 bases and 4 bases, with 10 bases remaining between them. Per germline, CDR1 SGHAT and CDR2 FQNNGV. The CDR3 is CASRSQGYNSPLHF. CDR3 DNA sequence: TGTGCCAGCAGATCCCAGGGGTATAATTCACCCCTCCACTTT.

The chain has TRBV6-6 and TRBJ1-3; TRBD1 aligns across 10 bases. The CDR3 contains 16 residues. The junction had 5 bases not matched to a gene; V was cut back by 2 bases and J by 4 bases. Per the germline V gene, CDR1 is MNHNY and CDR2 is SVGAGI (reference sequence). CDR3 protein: CASSYPTGGPGNTIYF. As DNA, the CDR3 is TGTGCCAGCAGTTACCCGACAGGGGGCCCGGGAAACACCATATATTTT.

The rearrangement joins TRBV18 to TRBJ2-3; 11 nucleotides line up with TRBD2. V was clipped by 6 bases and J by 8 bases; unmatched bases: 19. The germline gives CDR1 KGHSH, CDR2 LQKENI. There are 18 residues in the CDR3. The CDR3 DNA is TGTGCCAGCTCCCCCGGGACTAGCGGTTCCCACCCAGATACTACGCAGTATTTT. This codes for CASSPGTSGSHPDTTQYF.

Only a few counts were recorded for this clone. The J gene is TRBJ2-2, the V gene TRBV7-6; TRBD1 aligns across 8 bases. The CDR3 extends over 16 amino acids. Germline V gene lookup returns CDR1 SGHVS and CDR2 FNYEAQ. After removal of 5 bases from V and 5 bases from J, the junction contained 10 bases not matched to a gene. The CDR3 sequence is CASSPGQGGWTGELFF. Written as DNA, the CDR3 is TGTGCCAGCAGCCCCGGACAGGGAGGTTGGACCGGGGAGCTGTTTTTT.